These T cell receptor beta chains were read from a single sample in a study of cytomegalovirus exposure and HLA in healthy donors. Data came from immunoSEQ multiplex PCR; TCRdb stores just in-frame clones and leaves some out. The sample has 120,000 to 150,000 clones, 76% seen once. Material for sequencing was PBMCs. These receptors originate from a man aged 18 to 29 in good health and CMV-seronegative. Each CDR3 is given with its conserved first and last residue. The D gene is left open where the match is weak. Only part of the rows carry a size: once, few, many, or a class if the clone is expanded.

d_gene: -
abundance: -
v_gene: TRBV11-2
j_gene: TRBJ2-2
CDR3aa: CASSLLVRSNTGELFF
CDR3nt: TGTGCCAGCAGCTTACTGGTCAGGTCGAACACCGGGGAGCTGTTTTTT

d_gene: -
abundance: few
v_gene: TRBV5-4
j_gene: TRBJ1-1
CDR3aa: CASSFEQVNTEAFF
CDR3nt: TGTGCCAGCAGCTTCGAACAGGTGAACACTGAAGCTTTCTTT

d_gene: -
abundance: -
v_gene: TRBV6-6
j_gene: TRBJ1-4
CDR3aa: CASSYRPGQRAEKLFF
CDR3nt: TGTGCCAGCAGTTATCGTCCGGGACAAAGGGCTGAAAAACTGTTTTTT

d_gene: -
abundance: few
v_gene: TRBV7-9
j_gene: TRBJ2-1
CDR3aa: CASSSATSYNEQFF
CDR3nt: TGTGCCAGCAGCAGCGCTACCTCCTACAATGAGCAGTTCTTC

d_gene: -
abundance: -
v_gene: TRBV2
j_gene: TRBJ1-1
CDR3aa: CASSDPGGEARTEAFF
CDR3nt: TGTGCCAGCAGTGATCCGGGGGGAGAGGCGAGGACTGAAGCTTTCTTT

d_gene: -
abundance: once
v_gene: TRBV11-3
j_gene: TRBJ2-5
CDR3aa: CASSPGEGWETQYF
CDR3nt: TGTGCCAGCAGCCCAGGGGAGGGATGGGAGACCCAGTACTTC

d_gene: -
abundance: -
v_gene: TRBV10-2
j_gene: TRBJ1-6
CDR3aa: CASSEPPGKLKPLHF
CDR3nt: TGCGCCAGCAGTGAGCCCCCGGGAAAACTTAAACCCCTCCACTTT

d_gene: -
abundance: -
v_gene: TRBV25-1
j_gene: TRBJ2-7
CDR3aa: CASSARHGSYEQYF
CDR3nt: TGTGCCAGCAGTGCTCGACACGGCTCCTACGAGCAGTACTTC

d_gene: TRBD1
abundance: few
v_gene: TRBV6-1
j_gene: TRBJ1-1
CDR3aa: CASGAGTGSNTEAFF
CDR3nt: TGTGCCAGCGGGGCCGGGACAGGGAGTAACACTGAAGCTTTCTTT

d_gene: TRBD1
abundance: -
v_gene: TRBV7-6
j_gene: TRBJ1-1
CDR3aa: CASSLGQGMTEAFF
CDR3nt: TGTGCCAGCAGCTTGGGACAGGGGATGACTGAAGCTTTCTTT

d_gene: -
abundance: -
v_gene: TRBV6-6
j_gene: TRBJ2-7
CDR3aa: CASSPYADRKSYEQYF
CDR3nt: TGTGCCAGCAGTCCCTACGCTGACAGGAAATCCTACGAGCAGTACTTC

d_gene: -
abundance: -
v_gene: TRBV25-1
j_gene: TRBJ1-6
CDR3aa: CASSGRQAYNSPLHF
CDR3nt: TGTGCCAGCAGCGGCAGACAGGCCTATAATTCACCCCTCCACTTT

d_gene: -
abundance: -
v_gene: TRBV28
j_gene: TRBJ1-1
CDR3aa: CASRQRVSEAFF
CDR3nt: TGTGCCAGCAGACAGAGGGTGTCTGAAGCTTTCTTT

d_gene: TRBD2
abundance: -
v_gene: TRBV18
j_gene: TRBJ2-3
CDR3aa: CASSPQSGGDTQYF
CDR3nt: TGTGCCAGCTCACCACAAAGCGGGGGAGATACGCAGTATTTT

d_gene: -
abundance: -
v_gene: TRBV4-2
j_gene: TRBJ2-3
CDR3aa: CASSQEKGPGPDTQYF
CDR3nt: TGTGCCAGCAGCCAAGAGAAGGGGCCGGGCCCAGATACGCAGTATTTT

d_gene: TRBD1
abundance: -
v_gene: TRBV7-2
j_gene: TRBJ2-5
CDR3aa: CASSARTGQETQYF
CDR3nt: TGTGCCAGCAGCGCAAGGACAGGCCAAGAGACCCAGTACTTC

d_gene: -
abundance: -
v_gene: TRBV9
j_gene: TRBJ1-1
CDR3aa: CASRPLTGIGDTEAFF
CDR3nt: TGTGCCAGCAGACCCCTAACAGGGATTGGGGACACTGAAGCTTTCTTT

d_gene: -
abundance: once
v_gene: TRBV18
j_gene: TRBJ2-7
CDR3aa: CASSPNPGIEQYF
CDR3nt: TGTGCCAGCTCACCAAATCCAGGGATCGAGCAGTACTTC

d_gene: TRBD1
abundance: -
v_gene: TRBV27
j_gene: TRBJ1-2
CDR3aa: CASRTGGRGYTF
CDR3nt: TGTGCCAGCAGGACAGGGGGTAGAGGCTACACCTTC

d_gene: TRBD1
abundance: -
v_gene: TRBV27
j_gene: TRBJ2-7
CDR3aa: CASSTGQAHEQYF
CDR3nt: TGTGCCAGCAGCACGGGACAGGCCCACGAGCAGTACTTC

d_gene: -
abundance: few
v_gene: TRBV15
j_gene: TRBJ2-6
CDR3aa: CATSRNRLLSGANVLTF
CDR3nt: TGTGCCACCAGCAGGAACAGGTTGCTATCTGGGGCCAACGTCCTGACTTTC

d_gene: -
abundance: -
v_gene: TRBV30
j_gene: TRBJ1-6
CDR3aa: CAWNGGWTNSPLHF
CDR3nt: TGTGCCTGGAACGGAGGGTGGACGAATTCACCCCTCCACTTT

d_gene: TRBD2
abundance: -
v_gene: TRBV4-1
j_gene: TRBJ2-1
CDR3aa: CASSQEVAGRSYNEQFF
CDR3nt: TGCGCCAGCAGCCAAGAGGTAGCGGGCCGCTCCTACAATGAGCAGTTCTTC

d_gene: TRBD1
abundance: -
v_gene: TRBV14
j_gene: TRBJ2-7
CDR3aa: CASSPKDRAFSYEQYF
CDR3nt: TGTGCCAGCAGCCCCAAGGACAGGGCCTTTTCCTACGAGCAGTACTTC

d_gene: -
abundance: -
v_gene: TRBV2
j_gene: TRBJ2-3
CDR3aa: CASRKSKGADTQYF
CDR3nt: TGTGCCAGCAGGAAAAGCAAAGGGGCAGATACGCAGTATTTT

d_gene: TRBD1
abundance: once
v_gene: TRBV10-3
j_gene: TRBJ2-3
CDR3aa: CAISESTGQGTGDTQYF
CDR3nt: TGTGCCATCAGTGAGTCTACAGGACAGGGGACAGGTGATACGCAGTATTTT